This T cell receptor beta chain was retrieved from a study of CD8+CD57+ T cells in acquired aplastic anemia. Whoever was chosen for sequencing had shown CD8+CD57+ cell expansion by flow cytometry. The blood sampling took place in patients who had so far received no therapy. This CDR3 spans 14 amino acids. The ends were cut back, 3 bases at V and 3 bases at J, with 9 bases in the middle. The germline V gene encodes CDR1 SGHVS and CDR2 FQNEAQ. TCR beta VDJ and CDR3 were profiled, and genomic DNA was the template. TCRdb ran MiXCR on the reads and lists one entry per CDR3 protein. This repertoire shows 200,000 or so distinct CDR3 sequences, approximately 60% found once; its top ten account for roughly 61%.

Sequenced material: sorted CD4+, CD8+, or CD8+CD57+ T cells (not recorded which) from PBMCs. The chain has TRBV7-8 and TRBJ1-3; D remains unclear. This clonotype was sampled from a human donor with aplastic anemia. The CDR3 DNA sequence: TGTGCCAGCAGCTTCAGAAGACTTGGAAACACCATATATTTT. It translates to CASSFRRLGNTIYF.